These T cell receptor beta chains were read from a single sample in a study of T cell responses to AZD1222 COVID-19 vaccine. Assay: immunoSEQ multiplex PCR; the TCRdb copy retains only in-frame clones and omits some. The sample has roughly 99,000 clones, 80% to 95% seen once. The specimen comprised peripheral blood, sampled 28 days after the second AZD1222 dose. The source of these receptors is an adult who received the AZD1222 COVID-19 vaccine. The CDR3 runs from the conserved cysteine through the conserved F or W. D genes are given only for firm matches. For some rows the clone size is stated as once, few or many, or as a class when expanded; others skip it.

V gene: TRBV6-5
clone size: .
D gene: TRBD1
J gene: TRBJ1-6
CDR3 DNA: TGTGCCAGCAGGGACAGGGTTACGGCCCTCCACTTT
CDR3 protein: CASRDRVTALHF

V gene: TRBV19
clone size: .
D gene: .
J gene: TRBJ1-5
CDR3 DNA: TGTGCCAGTAGTATCGCTGGGACCAGGGGATATCAGCCCCAGCATTTT
CDR3 protein: CASSIAGTRGYQPQHF

V gene: TRBV27
clone size: .
D gene: TRBD1
J gene: TRBJ1-5
CDR3 DNA: TGTGCCAGCAGTTCCGCCGGACAGGGCATAAATCAGCCCCAGCATTTT
CDR3 protein: CASSSAGQGINQPQHF

V gene: TRBV4-3
clone size: .
D gene: .
J gene: TRBJ2-7
CDR3 DNA: TGCGCCAGCAGCCAAGTCGGGGCCCAGGCAGAGCAGTACTTC
CDR3 protein: CASSQVGAQAEQYF

V gene: TRBV7-2
clone size: once
D gene: TRBD2
J gene: TRBJ2-1
CDR3 DNA: TGTGCCAGCAGCTCAACGACTAGCCGCAATGAGCAGTTCTTC
CDR3 protein: CASSSTTSRNEQFF

V gene: TRBV19
clone size: .
D gene: .
J gene: TRBJ1-2
CDR3 DNA: TGTGCCACCGGTCGGAGGGGTCAAGGCTACACCTTC
CDR3 protein: CATGRRGQGYTF

V gene: TRBV28
clone size: .
D gene: .
J gene: TRBJ1-2
CDR3 DNA: TGTGCCAGCCACGAAGAGGACAGCCCTAACTATGGCTACACCTTC
CDR3 protein: CASHEEDSPNYGYTF

V gene: TRBV12-3/TRBV12-4
clone size: once
D gene: .
J gene: TRBJ2-1
CDR3 DNA: TGTGCCAGCAGTCATAGTACTGAGCAGTTCTTC
CDR3 protein: CASSHSTEQFF

V gene: TRBV5-1
clone size: .
D gene: TRBD2
J gene: TRBJ2-7
CDR3 DNA: TGCGCCAGCAGCTTGGCCCTAGCGGGGAGCTCCTACGAGCAGTACTTC
CDR3 protein: CASSLALAGSSYEQYF

V gene: TRBV30
clone size: few
D gene: .
J gene: TRBJ1-5
CDR3 DNA: TGTGCCTGGAGTCCTGACCCCTGGGGACAGCCCCAGCATTTT
CDR3 protein: CAWSPDPWGQPQHF

V gene: TRBV5-1
clone size: .
D gene: TRBD2
J gene: TRBJ2-5
CDR3 DNA: TGCGCCAGCAGCTTGGATGGCGGGAGAGCTGAGACCCAGTACTTC
CDR3 protein: CASSLDGGRAETQYF

V gene: TRBV10-3
clone size: .
D gene: .
J gene: TRBJ2-7
CDR3 DNA: TGTGCCGCCCTTGGAAGCTACGAGCAGTACTTC
CDR3 protein: CAALGSYEQYF

V gene: TRBV18
clone size: .
D gene: .
J gene: TRBJ2-5
CDR3 DNA: TGTGCCAGCTCACCGACAGAAGAGACCCAGTACTTC
CDR3 protein: CASSPTEETQYF

V gene: TRBV2
clone size: .
D gene: .
J gene: TRBJ1-1
CDR3 DNA: TGTGCCAGCAGCTCGGGACGGATCACTGAAGCTTTCTTT
CDR3 protein: CASSSGRITEAFF

V gene: TRBV28
clone size: .
D gene: .
J gene: TRBJ1-3
CDR3 DNA: TGTGCCAGCAGTTTCCTCCGAAACACCATATATTTT
CDR3 protein: CASSFLRNTIYF

V gene: TRBV11-3
clone size: few
D gene: .
J gene: TRBJ2-1
CDR3 DNA: TGTGCCAGCAGCTTGTTCAAGGGGTCCTACAATGAGCAGTTCTTC
CDR3 protein: CASSLFKGSYNEQFF

V gene: TRBV5-1
clone size: .
D gene: .
J gene: TRBJ1-1
CDR3 DNA: TGCGCCAGCAGCTTGGCCGAGGGGGGTAGGGCTTTCTTT
CDR3 protein: CASSLAEGGRAFF

V gene: TRBV27
clone size: .
D gene: .
J gene: TRBJ2-7
CDR3 DNA: TGTGCCAGCAGTTCCTCAGGGTACGAGCAGTACTTC
CDR3 protein: CASSSSGYEQYF

V gene: TRBV6-5
clone size: .
D gene: .
J gene: TRBJ2-4
CDR3 DNA: TGTGCCAGCAGTTACCCCCGGGATCGGTACTTC
CDR3 protein: CASSYPRDRYF

V gene: TRBV11-2
clone size: .
D gene: .
J gene: TRBJ2-7
CDR3 DNA: TGTGCCAGCAGCATTTACAGGGATTTCTACGAGCAGTACTTC
CDR3 protein: CASSIYRDFYEQYF

V gene: TRBV6-5
clone size: .
D gene: .
J gene: TRBJ2-2
CDR3 DNA: TGTGCCATCCACACCGGCTGGGCGGACACCGGGGAGCTGTTTTTT
CDR3 protein: CAIHTGWADTGELFF

V gene: TRBV11-1
clone size: .
D gene: .
J gene: TRBJ2-1
CDR3 DNA: TGTGCCAGCAGCTGGTTACAGGGACCTGAGCAGTTCTTC
CDR3 protein: CASSWLQGPEQFF

V gene: TRBV14
clone size: .
D gene: .
J gene: TRBJ1-2
CDR3 DNA: TGTGCCAGCAGCCATGGAACAGGCTACACCTTC
CDR3 protein: CASSHGTGYTF

V gene: TRBV12-5
clone size: .
D gene: TRBD1
J gene: TRBJ1-5
CDR3 DNA: TGTGCTAGTGGGACAGGGGGAAATCAGCCCCAGCATTTT
CDR3 protein: CASGTGGNQPQHF

V gene: TRBV18
clone size: .
D gene: .
J gene: TRBJ1-3
CDR3 DNA: TGTGCCAGCTCACCAGGGACCGAAGGAAACACCATATATTTT
CDR3 protein: CASSPGTEGNTIYF

V gene: TRBV29-1
clone size: once
D gene: .
J gene: TRBJ2-7
CDR3 DNA: TGCAGCGCCCAGGAGGGTACAGGGGCCTTCTACGAGCAGTACTTC
CDR3 protein: CSAQEGTGAFYEQYF

V gene: TRBV5-1
clone size: .
D gene: .
J gene: TRBJ2-2
CDR3 DNA: TGCGCCAGCAGCCGCGAGAGTGGCACCGGGGAGCTGTTTTTT
CDR3 protein: CASSRESGTGELFF

V gene: TRBV12-3/TRBV12-4
clone size: .
D gene: TRBD2
J gene: TRBJ2-5
CDR3 DNA: TGTGCCAGCAGTCGGACTAGCGGGGAGACCCAGTACTTC
CDR3 protein: CASSRTSGETQYF

V gene: TRBV5-1
clone size: .
D gene: .
J gene: TRBJ1-6
CDR3 DNA: TGCGCCAGCAGCCCGGGGGGTGATTCATATAATTCACCCCTCCACTTT
CDR3 protein: CASSPGGDSYNSPLHF

V gene: TRBV20-1
clone size: .
D gene: .
J gene: TRBJ1-2
CDR3 DNA: TGCAGTGCGCAGGATTTTTATGGCTACACCTTC
CDR3 protein: CSAQDFYGYTF

V gene: TRBV11-2
clone size: .
D gene: .
J gene: TRBJ2-7
CDR3 DNA: TGTGCCAGCAGCTTAGATCCAGCGGACTACGAGCAGTACTTC
CDR3 protein: CASSLDPADYEQYF

V gene: TRBV5-5
clone size: .
D gene: .
J gene: TRBJ1-1
CDR3 DNA: TGTGCCAGCAGCTTGGAGAGGGTAGGGAACACTGAAGCTTTCTTT
CDR3 protein: CASSLERVGNTEAFF

V gene: TRBV18
clone size: .
D gene: TRBD1
J gene: TRBJ2-7
CDR3 DNA: TGTGCCAGCTCACCCGGACAGGGATCACCCTACGAGCAGTACTTC
CDR3 protein: CASSPGQGSPYEQYF

V gene: TRBV7-8
clone size: once
D gene: TRBD1
J gene: TRBJ2-2
CDR3 DNA: TGTGCCAGCAGCCCCGGGTTTTATGGGACAGGGGTGACCGGGGAGCTGTTTTTT
CDR3 protein: CASSPGFYGTGVTGELFF

V gene: TRBV3-1/TRBV3-2
clone size: .
D gene: TRBD1
J gene: TRBJ2-1
CDR3 DNA: TGTGCCAGCAGCCTTCGAACAGGGGATCAGTTCTTC
CDR3 protein: CASSLRTGDQFF

V gene: TRBV29-1
clone size: .
D gene: .
J gene: TRBJ1-2
CDR3 DNA: TGCAGCGTTGATCCTAACGGTGGCTACACCTTC
CDR3 protein: CSVDPNGGYTF

V gene: TRBV11-2
clone size: .
D gene: .
J gene: TRBJ1-1
CDR3 DNA: TGTGCCAGCAGTTTTAGAGGGAACACTGAAGCTTTCTTT
CDR3 protein: CASSFRGNTEAFF

V gene: TRBV5-1
clone size: .
D gene: .
J gene: TRBJ2-1
CDR3 DNA: TGCGCCAGCCTCTTGGACGGGCAACAGTTCTTC
CDR3 protein: CASLLDGQQFF

V gene: TRBV28
clone size: .
D gene: TRBD1
J gene: TRBJ1-1
CDR3 DNA: TGTGCCAGCAGTTCCCCGGACAGGAGGGCTTTCTTT
CDR3 protein: CASSSPDRRAFF

V gene: TRBV7-9
clone size: .
D gene: TRBD1
J gene: TRBJ1-2
CDR3 DNA: TGTGCCAGCAGCGGTCCGGGACAGGCCAACTATGGCTACACCTTC
CDR3 protein: CASSGPGQANYGYTF

V gene: TRBV11-2
clone size: .
D gene: TRBD2
J gene: TRBJ2-3
CDR3 DNA: TGTGCCAGCAGCCCAAGCGGGGCCCTCCAGTATTTT
CDR3 protein: CASSPSGALQYF

V gene: TRBV2
clone size: .
D gene: .
J gene: TRBJ2-7
CDR3 DNA: TGTGCCAGCACGGCCGCGAACTACGAGCAGTACTTC
CDR3 protein: CASTAANYEQYF

V gene: TRBV18
clone size: .
D gene: .
J gene: TRBJ1-4
CDR3 DNA: TGTGCCAGCTCACCTACCAAAGGGTCTGAAAAACTGTTTTTT
CDR3 protein: CASSPTKGSEKLFF

V gene: TRBV6-2/TRBV6-3
clone size: .
D gene: TRBD1
J gene: TRBJ1-2
CDR3 DNA: TGTGCCAGCAGTTACGGGGGACAGGGGGCCTTC
CDR3 protein: CASSYGGQGAF

V gene: TRBV12-5
clone size: once
D gene: TRBD1
J gene: TRBJ2-1
CDR3 DNA: TGTGCTAGTGGGACAAAATCCCGGGACAGGGGGCCTAAGAGCTCCTACAATGAGCAGTTCTTC
CDR3 protein: CASGTKSRDRGPKSSYNEQFF

V gene: TRBV6-7
clone size: .
D gene: .
J gene: TRBJ2-3
CDR3 DNA: TGTGCCAGCAGTCCTCGGACTGCAGTACGCAGTTATTTT
CDR3 protein: CASSPRTAVRSYF

V gene: TRBV2
clone size: .
D gene: TRBD1
J gene: TRBJ2-1
CDR3 DNA: TGTGCCAGCACGAGGGACAGTTCCTACAATGAGCAGTTCTTC
CDR3 protein: CASTRDSSYNEQFF

V gene: TRBV6-5
clone size: .
D gene: TRBD1
J gene: TRBJ1-1
CDR3 DNA: TGTGCCAGCAGTATCGACAGGGGAGGTAACACTGAAGCTTTCTTT
CDR3 protein: CASSIDRGGNTEAFF

V gene: TRBV7-9
clone size: once
D gene: .
J gene: TRBJ1-1
CDR3 DNA: TGTGCCAGCAGCTACCGACAGGAGAATCTAGGTGAAGCTTTCTTT
CDR3 protein: CASSYRQENLGEAFF

V gene: TRBV27
clone size: .
D gene: .
J gene: TRBJ1-1
CDR3 DNA: TGTGCCAGCAGTTCTGCCGCAGGGCGCCGAGGGAACACTGAAGCTTTCTTT
CDR3 protein: CASSSAAGRRGNTEAFF

V gene: TRBV6-5
clone size: .
D gene: TRBD1
J gene: TRBJ2-7
CDR3 DNA: TGTGCCAGCAGAGGGACAGGGATCTACGAGCAGTACTTC
CDR3 protein: CASRGTGIYEQYF

V gene: TRBV6-5
clone size: once
D gene: TRBD1
J gene: TRBJ2-5
CDR3 DNA: TGTGCCAGCAGTTTTGGACAGGGGAAATCAGAGACCCAGTACTTC
CDR3 protein: CASSFGQGKSETQYF

V gene: TRBV7-2
clone size: few
D gene: .
J gene: TRBJ1-3
CDR3 DNA: TGTGCCAGCAGCTTAGGACAGATCTCTGGAAACACCATATATTTT
CDR3 protein: CASSLGQISGNTIYF

V gene: TRBV3-1/TRBV3-2
clone size: .
D gene: .
J gene: TRBJ2-4
CDR3 DNA: TGTGCCAGCAGCCAAGACAGGATTCAAAACATTCAGTACTTC
CDR3 protein: CASSQDRIQNIQYF

V gene: TRBV7-2
clone size: .
D gene: .
J gene: TRBJ1-4
CDR3 DNA: TGTGCCAGCAGCACCGGCGAAAAACTGTTTTTT
CDR3 protein: CASSTGEKLFF

V gene: TRBV7-2
clone size: .
D gene: TRBD1
J gene: TRBJ2-7
CDR3 DNA: TGTGCCAGCAGCCCGCGGACAGGGGGCGCCTACGAGCAGTACTTC
CDR3 protein: CASSPRTGGAYEQYF

V gene: TRBV6-5
clone size: .
D gene: TRBD2
J gene: TRBJ2-1
CDR3 DNA: TGTGCCAGCAGTTACAGGACTAGCGTTAACAATGAGCAGTTCTTC
CDR3 protein: CASSYRTSVNNEQFF

V gene: TRBV5-4
clone size: .
D gene: .
J gene: TRBJ2-1
CDR3 DNA: TGTGCCAGCAGCTTGGCCCGAAACCCTGAGCAGTTCTTC
CDR3 protein: CASSLARNPEQFF